The source of this T cell receptor beta chain is a study of human T cells and chemical hapten exposure. The wider study: Across samples, TCR yields varied, mostly owing to small differences in pooled library volumes. Study-wide points: Once DPC sensitization occurred, TCRs above 1 in 1000 frequency showed no change.

Sequencing started from total RNA isolated from unfractionated whole blood. CDR3 length: 14 residues. Germline V CDR1 and CDR2: DFQATT, SNEGSKA (reference sequence). V shed 6 bases and J 7 bases; nucleotides not matched to a gene: 7. As for this clonotype: The target antigen is unknown.

Unique molecular identifiers were affixed to discrete cDNA molecules within the library. One entry per CDR3 protein results from TCRdb running MiXCR on the 5' RACE reads. The sample holds tens of thousands of distinct CDR3 sequences, less than 9.5% seen once. This TCR came from a male donor in good health. This chain joins TRBV20-1 and TRBJ1-6; 9 bases are a match to TRBD1. The CDR3 loop is CSATGQGGNSPLHF. In DNA, the CDR3 is TGCAGTGCCACGGGACAGGGCGGGAATTCACCCCTCCACTTT.